The T cell receptor beta chain under discussion was sequenced for a study of long-term antiretroviral therapy in people with HIV (dated by TCRdb to between 2021 and 2024). Regarding the study in general: The earliest samples were collected roughly a decade before the 2015 WHO recommendation for immediate ART, at a time when ART was usually postponed until CD4 counts fell. Whether ART initiation and durable HIV suppression were associated with changes in peripheral blood TRB repertoire composition and diversity was tested in a retrospective serial study. The cohort contributed about 180 cryopreserved PBMC samples from around 30 adults with confirmed HIV infection, collected serially over a mean of 6 years (range 1-12). About 35% of the 30 participants with HIV were female. No cross-contamination during QIAcube processing was shown when test extractions of a monoclonal T-cell line were performed alongside about 30 polyclonal samples. What the research found in general, with its limitations: Expanded TRB clones identified before ART initiation dominated the repertoire across all time points, though the dominance fluctuated and decreased in many PLHIV after ART. Samples dated from 2004 to 2017, and the ART regimens used may be less effective than current ones. Because cell numbers in pre-ART samples were limited, unsorted PBMC were profiled instead of sorted CD4+ and CD8+ T cells. ART initiation was associated with a significant increase in TRB diversity, but diversity stayed significantly below transplant donor controls even after long-term ART. Inferences about post-ART repertoire changes were limited because no data were available on ART adherence, viral resistance or therapy changes. Since PBMC availability was limited, sequencing covered only the TCR beta chain, with no alpha chain pairing. Narrower CDR3 length ranges were observed in HIV repertoires than in controls, and an antigen-experienced repertoire with only a slight naive shift after ART was suggested by the network structure.

As regards this clone: Its antigen is still unknown. Qualities for individual bases were not recorded, and no much larger clone is one base off.

The immunoSEQ hsTCRB v3.0 assay was used at survey level resolution to sequence the TRB variable region. A depth of roughly 35,000-55,000 T-cell genomes per sample was targeted for TRB sequencing. Pooled TRB libraries were sequenced on an Illumina MiSeq with a v3 150-cycle kit. The source study handled its data this way. Analysis of repertoires was carried out in R inside a reproducible Nextflow workflow spanning QC, data transformation and analysis. LymphoSeq2, an R package for AIRR-Seq data exploration, was used to implement custom analyses. After excluding a few samples that yielded fewer than 5000 total TRB sequences, 150 to 200 HIV repertoires remained for analysis. Among the roughly 200 retained HIV repertoires, 55 to 65 were collected before ART initiation and about 130 were collected after ART initiation. Each repertoire was downsampled to 5000 TRB nucleotide sequences, and summary statistics were averaged across 100 downsampling iterations. TRB sequences were retained for analysis only if CDR3 regions of at least seven amino acids were present. Two measures captured diversity: a Shannon entropy-derived clonality score and the Gini coefficient. In repertoire networks, the top 5000 CDR3 amino acid sequences were linked whenever an edit distance of one separated two sequences. For TRB CDR3 amino acid sequences, GLIPH2 was used to predict antigen specificity groups and MHC restriction. CDR3 amino acid sequences were matched against VDJdb and McPAS-TCR to flag known CMV, EBV, HIV or tissue antigen associations. Pre-ART, post-ART and control groups were compared with Wilcoxon signed-rank tests and Holm-Bonferroni correction. The source is immuneACCESS, and TCRdb retained only in-frame sequences with V and J called. Part of the clones is not carried over; for the studies checked, unresolved V genes explain less than half of this, and the remainder is unexplained. For V, J and clone size, that table is used; D and trimming come from the DNA. In this sample the table shows around 22,000 clones, approximately 82% of which occur a single time. Approximately 20% of the sample is taken by the ten largest.

The CDR3 holds 15 amino acids from the cysteine to the phenylalanine. Here the CDR3 DNA is all that survives: 45 bases in frame from base 1. V was cut back by 3 bases and J by 5 bases, leaving a gap of 18 bases between them. The germline V gene specifies SGDLS as CDR1 and YYNGEE as CDR2. Inclusion was restricted to participants for whom at least one PBMC sample before ART initiation and at least two post-ART samples were available. All participants with HIV were treated in the United States of America. Cryopreserved samples of roughly 0.95-10 million PBMC were thawed and washed before DNA extraction. At the time of the earliest PBMC sample, participants with HIV were aged between about 20 and 60 years. PBMC samples were contributed by each participant from 1-4 timepoints before ART initiation and 2-8 timepoints after ART initiation, with a median of 7 samples. Serial HIV viral load, CD4+ T-cell count, ART history and demographic data were obtained for every participant. A Qiagen kit on a QIAcube was used to extract genomic DNA from unsorted PBMC, with samples processed in batches of 12.

The chain employs TRBV9 and TRBJ2-7; the D assignment is uncertain and may be TRBD1 or TRBD2, with 5 bases supporting each. The sample consisted of unsorted PBMCs, taken 0.1 years before starting antiretroviral therapy. This clonotype originated in a young man with HIV. The CDR3 region: CASSGRDGRLNEQYF. The nucleotide sequence reads TGTGCCAGCAGCGGCCGGGACGGACGTTTGAACGAGCAGTACTTC.